This TCR beta chain was documented in a study of cytomegalovirus exposure and HLA in healthy donors. This clone has just a few counts. Its antigen is not identified. Study-level findings and limits: Analyses of presence and absence presupposed an approximately uniform sequencing depth across donors.

Germline V gene lookup returns CDR1 MDHEN and CDR2 SYDVKM. Trimming at V came to 5 bases and at J to 9 bases, leaving 18 bases not matched to a gene. The CDR3 totals 17 residues. The PCR used 60 Vbeta and 13 Jbeta primers. Repertoires were generated with immunoSEQ multiplex PCR, while TCRdb's copy carries only in-frame clones and drops some. The sample has about 120,000 clones; 17% are singletons. V usage is TRBV28 and J usage is TRBJ1-5; 8 nucleotides match TRBD1. The source material was PBMCs. The receptor was derived from a female donor in good health and CMV-seropositive. CDR3 loop: CASSLPMMTGVTPPQHF. In DNA form, the CDR3 reads TGTGCCAGCAGTCTCCCCATGATGACAGGGGTTACCCCGCCCCAGCATTTT.